This T cell receptor beta chain was observed in a study of human T cells and chemical hapten exposure. Study details: All through the approximately 23-week study, the scalp of each patient received diphenylcyclopropenone doses weekly.

Study findings and constraints: Donors had alopecia, so their immune response may differ from healthy people's.

The sample's time point: patch test 2, 6 weeks after DPC sensitization. The treatment is: therapeutic diphenylcyclopropenone sensitization with weekly scalp DPC. Blood draws came before every patch-test application. Unfractionated whole blood yielded the extracted total RNA. The V and J ends lost 7 bases and 2 bases, in that order; junction bases with no gene match: 0. The CDR3 contains 13 residues. The germline V gene has CDR1 KGHDR and CDR2 SFDVKD. To note about this clonotype: The antigen remains undetermined.

TCRdb reprocessed the RACE reads with MiXCR, giving one entry per CDR3 protein. This table holds 100,000 or so distinct CDR3 sequences, approximately 11% found once. This clonotype was obtained from a man in his forties with alopecia areata. Some clones in this sample may be carry-over from other donors' samples. This chain connects TRBV24-1 to TRBJ1-5; 8 bases line up with TRBD1. The material sequenced was whole blood, taken in connection with sensitization to the hapten diphenylcyclopropenone (DPC). In nucleotides, the CDR3 is TGTGCCACCAGGGGACAGGGCAATCAGCCCCAGCATTTT. The encoded protein is CATRGQGNQPQHF.